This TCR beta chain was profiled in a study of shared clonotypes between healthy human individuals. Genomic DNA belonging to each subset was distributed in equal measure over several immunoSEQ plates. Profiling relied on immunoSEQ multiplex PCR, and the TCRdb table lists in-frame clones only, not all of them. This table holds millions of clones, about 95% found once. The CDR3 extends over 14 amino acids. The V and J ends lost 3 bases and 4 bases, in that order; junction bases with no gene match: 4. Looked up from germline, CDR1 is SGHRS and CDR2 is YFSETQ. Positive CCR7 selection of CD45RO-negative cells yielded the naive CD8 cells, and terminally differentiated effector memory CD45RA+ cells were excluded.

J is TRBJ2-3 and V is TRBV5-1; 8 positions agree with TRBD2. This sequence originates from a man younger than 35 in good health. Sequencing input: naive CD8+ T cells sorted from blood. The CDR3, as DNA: TGCGCCAGCAGCTACTGGACTAGCTCAGATACGCAGTATTTT. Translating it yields CASSYWTSSDTQYF.